This entry describes one TCR beta chain. Its cognate antigen has yet to be identified. No much larger clone exists at a distance of one base, and base qualities are not known. TCRbeta CDR3 regions were amplified from genomic DNA by means of the immunoSEQ Assay, a bias-controlled multiplex PCR. As for the authors' bioinformatics: Within the assay, amplification of reference gene primers was used to estimate how many nucleated cells each sample contained. Sequence reads were collapsed and filtered to measure the absolute abundance of every unique TCRbeta CDR3 rearrangement. For each sample, productive Simpson clonality was calculated as the square root of Simpson's diversity index over productive rearrangements. Imported from immuneACCESS, the table was reduced by TCRdb to in-frame sequences with V and J called. These copies leave out some clones; in studies compared against another copy, an unresolved V gene accounts for under half, and the cause of the remainder is not known. V, J and clone size derive from that table, while D and trimming were established from the DNA sequence. This sample gives more than 300,000 clones in total; around four fifths of them show up just once. Clones ranked in the top ten supply roughly 1.1% of the sample.

These data belong to a study of blood T cell repertoires in COVID-19 (dated by TCRdb to the early 2020s). About the full investigation: The collaborator samples originated in the United States, Italy and Spain and spanned the acute and convalescent phases of COVID-19. The repertoires were released in a freely available public database intended as a resource for research on the immune response to SARS-CoV-2. Nearly every sample came with metadata listing a de-identified subject ID, COVID-19 status, age in years and sex. Where HLA class I and class II types were available, the types were taken from metadata supplied by the sample provider, not from assay-based typing. Samples were obtained from the ongoing ImmuneRACE study (first 160 participants) and from over a thousand subjects provided by 6 global collaborators. The material from the prospective study consisted of cDNA or gDNA derived from T cells, B-cell-depleted T cells, or PBMCs. The dataset comprised deeply sampled blood TCRbeta repertoires from subjects exposed to, actively infected with, or recovered from COVID-19.

Whole blood was collected in K2EDTA tubes by collaborating institutions according to the institutions' own protocols. For TCRbeta analysis, collaborator samples were shipped as frozen whole blood, as isolated PBMCs, or as DNA extracted from either sample type. Study-wide conclusions, independent of this receptor: How much clinical and demographic metadata was included differed by source and by participant, and the metadata was provided uncurated.

The CDR3 has 15 amino acids, counting the end cysteine and phenylalanine. Only CDR3 DNA remains: 45 bases, in frame from the first base. V is pared back by 6 bases and J by 9 bases, with 24 bases lying between the germline termini. Per the germline V gene, SQVTM is the CDR1 and ANQGSEA is the CDR2. The receptor was isolated from a woman aged 45 to 65 with acute or convalescent COVID-19. The chain links TRBV29-1 with TRBJ2-1; a weak D assignment points to TRBD1 (7 bases agree). Sequenced sample: peripheral blood. The CDR3 reads as follows: CSVKEGAVGEAEQFF. The DNA sequence is as follows: TGCAGCGTGAAGGAGGGGGCAGTGGGGGAGGCTGAGCAGTTCTTC.